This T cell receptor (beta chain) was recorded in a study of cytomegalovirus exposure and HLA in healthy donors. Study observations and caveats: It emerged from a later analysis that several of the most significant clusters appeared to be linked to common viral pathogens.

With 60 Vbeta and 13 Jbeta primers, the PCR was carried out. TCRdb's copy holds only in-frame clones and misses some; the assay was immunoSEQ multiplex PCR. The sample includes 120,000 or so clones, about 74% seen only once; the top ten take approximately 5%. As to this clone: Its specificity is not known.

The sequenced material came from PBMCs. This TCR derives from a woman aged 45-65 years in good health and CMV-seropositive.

CDR3 sequence (DNA): TGCGCCACCAAGATCCTATTTCAAGAGACCCAGTACTTC. It yields the protein CATKILFQETQYF. The V gene is TRBV5-1, the J gene TRBJ2-5; D not resolved. The CDR3 contains 13 residues. CDR1 SGHRS and CDR2 YFSETQ come from the germline V gene. V was cut by 9 bases and J by 2 bases, with 14 bases left in between.